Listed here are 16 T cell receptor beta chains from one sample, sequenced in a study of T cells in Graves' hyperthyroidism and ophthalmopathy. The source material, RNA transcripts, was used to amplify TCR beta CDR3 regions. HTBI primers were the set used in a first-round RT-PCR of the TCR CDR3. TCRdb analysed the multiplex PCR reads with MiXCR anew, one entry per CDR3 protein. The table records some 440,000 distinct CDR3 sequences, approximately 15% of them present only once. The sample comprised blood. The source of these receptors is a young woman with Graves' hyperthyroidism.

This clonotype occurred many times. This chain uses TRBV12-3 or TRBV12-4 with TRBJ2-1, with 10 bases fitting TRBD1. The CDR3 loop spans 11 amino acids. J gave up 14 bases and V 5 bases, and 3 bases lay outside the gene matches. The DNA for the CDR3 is TGTGCCAGCAGTCGGACAGGGGGGGAGTTCTTC. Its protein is CASSRTGGEFF.

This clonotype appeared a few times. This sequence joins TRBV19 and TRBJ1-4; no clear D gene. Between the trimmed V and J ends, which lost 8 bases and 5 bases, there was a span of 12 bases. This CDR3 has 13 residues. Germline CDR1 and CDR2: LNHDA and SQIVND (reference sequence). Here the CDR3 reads CASGRRYNEKLFF. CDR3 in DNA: TGTGCCAGTGGACGGAGATACAATGAAAAACTGTTTTTT.

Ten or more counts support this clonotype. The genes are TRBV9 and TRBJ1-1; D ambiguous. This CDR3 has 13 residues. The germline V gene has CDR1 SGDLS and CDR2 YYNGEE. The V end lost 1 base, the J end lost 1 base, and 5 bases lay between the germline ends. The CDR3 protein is CASSVSPNTEAFF. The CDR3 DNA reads TGTGCCAGCAGCGTAAGCCCGAACACTGAAGCTTTCTTT.

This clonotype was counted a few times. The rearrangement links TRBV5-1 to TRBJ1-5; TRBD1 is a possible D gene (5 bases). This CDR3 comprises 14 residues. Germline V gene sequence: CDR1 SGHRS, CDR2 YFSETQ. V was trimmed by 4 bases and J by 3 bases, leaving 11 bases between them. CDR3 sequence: CASSTGTANQPQHF. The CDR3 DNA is TGCGCCAGCAGCACCGGGACGGCCAATCAGCCCCAGCATTTT.

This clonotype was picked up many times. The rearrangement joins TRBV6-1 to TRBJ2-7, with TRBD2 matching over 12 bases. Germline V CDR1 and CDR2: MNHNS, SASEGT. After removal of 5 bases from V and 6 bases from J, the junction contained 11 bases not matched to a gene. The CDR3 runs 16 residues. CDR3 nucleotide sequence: TGTGCCAGCAGTTATACTAGCGGGAGGCCCTTGGGCGAGCAGTACTTC. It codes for CASSYTSGRPLGEQYF.

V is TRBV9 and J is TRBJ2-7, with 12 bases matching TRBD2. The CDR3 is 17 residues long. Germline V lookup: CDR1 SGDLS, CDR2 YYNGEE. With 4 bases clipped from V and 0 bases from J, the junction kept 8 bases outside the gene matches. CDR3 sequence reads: CASSPYQGLAGSYEQYF. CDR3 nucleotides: TGTGCCAGCAGCCCCTATCAGGGACTAGCGGGCTCCTACGAGCAGTACTTC.

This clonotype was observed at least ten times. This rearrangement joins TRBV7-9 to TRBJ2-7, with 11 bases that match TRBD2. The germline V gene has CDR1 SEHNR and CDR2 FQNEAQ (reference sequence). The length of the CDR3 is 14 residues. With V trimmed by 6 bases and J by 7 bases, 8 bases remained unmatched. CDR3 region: CASSSPTSGDEQYF. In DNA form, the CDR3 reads TGTGCCAGCAGTTCACCGACTAGCGGGGATGAGCAGTACTTC. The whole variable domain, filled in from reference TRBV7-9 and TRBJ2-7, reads DTGVSQNPRHKITKRGQNVTFRCDPISEHNRLYWYRQTLGQGPEFLTYFQNEAQLEKSRLLSDRFSAERPKGSFSTLEIQRTEQGDSAMYLCASSSPTSGDEQYFGPGTRLTVT.

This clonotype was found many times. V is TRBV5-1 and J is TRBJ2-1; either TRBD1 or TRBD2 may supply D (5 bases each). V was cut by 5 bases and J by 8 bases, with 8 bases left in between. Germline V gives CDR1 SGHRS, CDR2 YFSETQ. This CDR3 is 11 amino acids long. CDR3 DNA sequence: TGCGCCAGCAGTCGGGACGATGAGCAGTTCTTC. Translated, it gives CASSRDDEQFF.

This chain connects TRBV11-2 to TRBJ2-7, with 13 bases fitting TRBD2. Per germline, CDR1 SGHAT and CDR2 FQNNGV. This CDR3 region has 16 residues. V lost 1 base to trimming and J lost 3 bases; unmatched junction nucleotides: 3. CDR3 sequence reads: CASSLVRLAGGYEQYF. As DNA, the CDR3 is TGTGCCAGCAGCTTAGTGCGACTAGCGGGAGGCTACGAGCAGTACTTC.

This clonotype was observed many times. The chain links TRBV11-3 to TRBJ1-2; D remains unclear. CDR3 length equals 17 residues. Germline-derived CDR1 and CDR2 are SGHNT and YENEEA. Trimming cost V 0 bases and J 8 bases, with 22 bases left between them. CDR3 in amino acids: CASSLEGLRVPSEGYTF. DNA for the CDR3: TGTGCCAGCAGCTTAGAAGGCCTGCGAGTGCCCTCAGAGGGCTACACCTTC. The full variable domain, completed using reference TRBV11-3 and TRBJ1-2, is EAGVVQSPRYKIIEKKQPVAFWCNPISGHNTLYWYLQNLGQGPELLIRYENEEAVDDSQLPKDRFSAERLKGVDSTLKIQPAELGDSAVYLCASSLEGLRVPSEGYTFGSGTRLTVV.

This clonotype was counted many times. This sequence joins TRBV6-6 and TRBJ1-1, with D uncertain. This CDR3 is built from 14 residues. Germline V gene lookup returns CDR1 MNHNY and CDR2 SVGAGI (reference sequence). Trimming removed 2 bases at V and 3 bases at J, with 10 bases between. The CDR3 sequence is CASSYKSGDTEAFF. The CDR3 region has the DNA TGTGCCAGCAGTTACAAGAGTGGGGACACTGAAGCTTTCTTT.

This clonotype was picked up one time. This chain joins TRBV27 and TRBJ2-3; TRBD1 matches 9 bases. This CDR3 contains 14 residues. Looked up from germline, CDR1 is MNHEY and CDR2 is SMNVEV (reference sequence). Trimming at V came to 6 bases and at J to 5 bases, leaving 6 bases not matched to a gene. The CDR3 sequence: CASRLGQGIDTQYF. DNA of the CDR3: TGTGCCAGCAGGTTGGGACAGGGCATAGATACGCAGTATTTT.

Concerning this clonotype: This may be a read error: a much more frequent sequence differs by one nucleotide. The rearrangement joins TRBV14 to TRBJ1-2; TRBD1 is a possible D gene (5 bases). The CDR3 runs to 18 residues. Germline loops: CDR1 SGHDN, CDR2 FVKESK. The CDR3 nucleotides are TGTGCCAGCATCCAAGTCACCTGGTGGGGGGTGGCTAACTATGGCTACACCTTC. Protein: CASIQVTWWGVANYGYTF.

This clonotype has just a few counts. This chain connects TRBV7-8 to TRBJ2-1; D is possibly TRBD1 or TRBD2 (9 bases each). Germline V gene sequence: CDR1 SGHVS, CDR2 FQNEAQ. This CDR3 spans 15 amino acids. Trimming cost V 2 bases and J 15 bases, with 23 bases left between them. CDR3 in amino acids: CASSLSWGSGGQGFF. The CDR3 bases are TGTGCCAGCAGCTTAAGCTGGGGTAGCGGGGGACAGGGGTTCTTC. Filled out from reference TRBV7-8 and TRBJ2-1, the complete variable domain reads GAGVSQSPRYKVAKRGQDVALRCDPISGHVSLFWYQQALGQGPEFLTYFQNEAQLDKSGLPSDRFFAERPEGSVSTLKIQRTQQEDSAVYLCASSLSWGSGGQGFFGPGTRLTVL.

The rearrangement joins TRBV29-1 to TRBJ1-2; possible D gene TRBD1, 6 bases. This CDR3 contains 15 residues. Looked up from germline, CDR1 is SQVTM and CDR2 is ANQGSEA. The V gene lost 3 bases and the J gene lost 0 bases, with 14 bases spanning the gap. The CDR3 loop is CSVDAGTIANYGYTF. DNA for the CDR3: TGCAGCGTTGATGCCGGGACAATAGCTAACTATGGCTACACCTTC.

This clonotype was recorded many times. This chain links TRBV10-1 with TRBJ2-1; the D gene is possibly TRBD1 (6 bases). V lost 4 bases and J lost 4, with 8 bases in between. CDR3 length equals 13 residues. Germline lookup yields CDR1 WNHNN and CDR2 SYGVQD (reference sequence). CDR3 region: CASSGQDYNEQFF. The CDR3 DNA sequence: TGCGCCAGCAGTGGACAGGATTACAATGAGCAGTTCTTC.